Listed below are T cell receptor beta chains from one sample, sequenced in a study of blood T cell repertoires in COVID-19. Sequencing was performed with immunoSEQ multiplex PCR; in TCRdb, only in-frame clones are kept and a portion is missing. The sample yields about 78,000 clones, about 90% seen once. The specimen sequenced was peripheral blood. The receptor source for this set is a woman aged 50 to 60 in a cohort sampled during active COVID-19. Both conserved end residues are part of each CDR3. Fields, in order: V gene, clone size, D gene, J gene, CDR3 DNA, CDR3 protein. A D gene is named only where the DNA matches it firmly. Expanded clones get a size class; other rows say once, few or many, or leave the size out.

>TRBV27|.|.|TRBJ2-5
TGTGCCAGCATCTCCCACGGTGAGACCCAGTACTTC
CASISHGETQYF
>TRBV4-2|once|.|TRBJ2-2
TGTGCCAGCAGCCAAGATTCCGGGAGGAACACCGGGGAGCTGTTTTTT
CASSQDSGRNTGELFF
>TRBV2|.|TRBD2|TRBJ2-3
TGTGCCAGCAGTGAAATAACTAGCGGGATCCAAGATACGCAGTATTTT
CASSEITSGIQDTQYF
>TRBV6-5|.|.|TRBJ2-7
TGTGCCAGCAAGGCCACTTCCCTAGCCTACGAGCAGTACTTC
CASKATSLAYEQYF
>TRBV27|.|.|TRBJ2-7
TGTGCCAGCAGTCACTCCTACGAGCAGTACTTC
CASSHSYEQYF
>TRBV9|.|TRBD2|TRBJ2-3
TGTGCCAGCAGCGTAACTAGCGCATCCTGGGGTAGCACAGATACGCAGTATTTT
CASSVTSASWGSTDTQYF
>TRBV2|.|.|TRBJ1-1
TGTGCCAGCAGTGTTGGCAGGACATTCACTGAAGCTTTCTTT
CASSVGRTFTEAFF
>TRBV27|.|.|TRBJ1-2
TGTGCCAGCAGCCGGACAGTACAGTATGGCTACACCTTC
CASSRTVQYGYTF
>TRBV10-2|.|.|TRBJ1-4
TGCGCCAGCAGTGCCGGTAATGAAAAACTGTTTTTT
CASSAGNEKLFF
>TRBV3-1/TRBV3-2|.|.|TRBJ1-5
TGTGCCAGCAGCCAAGCTAATCAGCCCCAGCATTTT
CASSQANQPQHF
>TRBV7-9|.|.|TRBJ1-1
TGTGCCAGCAGCCCTGAACAGGTACCAGCCACTGAAGCTTTCTTT
CASSPEQVPATEAFF
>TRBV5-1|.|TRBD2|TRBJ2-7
TGCGCCAGCAGCGCGGGAGGGCCCCTCTCCTACGAGCAGTACTTC
CASSAGGPLSYEQYF
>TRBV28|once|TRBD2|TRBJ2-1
TGTGCCAGCAGTCCGGGACTAGCTACCAATGAGCAGTTCTTC
CASSPGLATNEQFF
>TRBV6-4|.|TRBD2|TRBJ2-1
TGTGCCAGCAGTGAGACTAGCGGGACTCGTGAGCAGTTCTTC
CASSETSGTREQFF
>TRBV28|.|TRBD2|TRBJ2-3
TGTGCCAGCAGCCTCACTAGCGGGAGGGCCGTGGATACGCAGTATTTT
CASSLTSGRAVDTQYF
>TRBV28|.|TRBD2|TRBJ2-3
TGTGCCAGCAGTTCCCCGACCCTAGCGGGAGGGTGGGCAGATACGCAGTATTTT
CASSSPTLAGGWADTQYF
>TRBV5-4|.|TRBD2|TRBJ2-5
TGTGCCAGCACCTGGGGAGGGCCCAGACAAGAGACCCAGTACTTC
CASTWGGPRQETQYF
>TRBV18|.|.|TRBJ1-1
TGTGCCAGCTCACGGCGTGACAGCGCAATCGAGAAAGGAGCTGAAGCTTTCTTT
CASSRRDSAIEKGAEAFF
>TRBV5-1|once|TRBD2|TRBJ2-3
TGCGCCAGCAGCTTGACTAGCGGGTCTAGCACAGATACGCAGTATTTT
CASSLTSGSSTDTQYF
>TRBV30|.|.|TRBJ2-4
TGTGCCTGGAGTCTAGCTGGGAACATTCAGTACTTC
CAWSLAGNIQYF
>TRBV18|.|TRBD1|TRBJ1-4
TGTGCCAGCTCACCTAAATCAGGGGGCAAGGAAAAACTGTTTTTT
CASSPKSGGKEKLFF
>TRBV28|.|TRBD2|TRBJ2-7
TGTGCCACCCGGGGGGGACCGACCTACGAGCAGTACTTC
CATRGGPTYEQYF
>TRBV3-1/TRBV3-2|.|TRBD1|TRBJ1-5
TGTGCCAGCAGCCCACAAACAGGGGGCAATCAGCCCCAGCATTTT
CASSPQTGGNQPQHF
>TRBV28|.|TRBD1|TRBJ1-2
TGTGCCAGCAGTTTACCCCTCAGACAGGGGAGCTATGGCTACACCTTC
CASSLPLRQGSYGYTF
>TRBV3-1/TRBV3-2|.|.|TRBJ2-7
TGTGCCAGCAGACCGACCAGGGGAAGCGAGCAGTACTTC
CASRPTRGSEQYF
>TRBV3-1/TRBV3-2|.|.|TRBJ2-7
TGTGCCAGCAGACTGGGGCAAGCCGAGCAGTACTTC
CASRLGQAEQYF
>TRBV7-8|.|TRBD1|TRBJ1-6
TGTGCCAGCAGCCAAGGACAGGTTCGGGATTCACCCCTCCACTTT
CASSQGQVRDSPLHF
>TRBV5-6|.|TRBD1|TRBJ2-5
TGTGCCAGCGGGGACGGGACAGGGGCTAGGGAGACCCAGTACTTC
CASGDGTGARETQYF
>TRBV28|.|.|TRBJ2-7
TGTGCCAGCACCCCATTCCCTAGCTCCTACGAGCAGTACTTC
CASTPFPSSYEQYF
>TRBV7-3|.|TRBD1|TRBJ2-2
TGTGCCAGCAGCCTGGGACAGGGGTACACCGGGGAGCTGTTTTTT
CASSLGQGYTGELFF
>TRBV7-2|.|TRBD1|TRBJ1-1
TGTGCCAGCAGCTTATCCGGGACAGGGACGAACACTGAAGCTTTCTTT
CASSLSGTGTNTEAFF
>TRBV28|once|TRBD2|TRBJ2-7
TGTGCCAGCTCCAGCGGGGGGCAAACCTACGAGCAGTACTTC
CASSSGGQTYEQYF
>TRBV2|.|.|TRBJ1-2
TGTGCCAGCAGGGGGGGGACACCCCATAGGGAAGGCTACACCTTC
CASRGGTPHREGYTF
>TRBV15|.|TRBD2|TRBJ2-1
TGTGCCACCAGCAGAGCTGGGACTAGCGGGACAGGCGAGCAGTTCTTC
CATSRAGTSGTGEQFF
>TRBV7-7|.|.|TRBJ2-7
TGTGCCAGCAGCCCGGGGATTCGGGCCCCGTACGAGCAGTACTTC
CASSPGIRAPYEQYF
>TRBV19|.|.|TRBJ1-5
TGTGCCAGTAGTGCTGGACAGCTAAATCAGCCCCAGCATTTT
CASSAGQLNQPQHF
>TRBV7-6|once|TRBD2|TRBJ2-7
TGTGCCAGCAGCTTAGAACTAGCGGCGTACGAGCAGTACTTC
CASSLELAAYEQYF
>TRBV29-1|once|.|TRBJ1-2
TGCAGCGTTGAAGAGCAAGGAGGTCAGCCCCTTGAGGGCTACACCTTC
CSVEEQGGQPLEGYTF
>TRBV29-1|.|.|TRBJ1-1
TGCAGCGTTGAAACGGGTGGCCAAGCTTTCTTT
CSVETGGQAFF
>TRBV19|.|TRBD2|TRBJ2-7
TGTGCCAGTAAAAAGCGGGAGGGCCCAAACGAGCAGTACTTC
CASKKREGPNEQYF
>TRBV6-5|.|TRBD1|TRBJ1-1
TGTGCCAGCAGTTGGGACAGGGGTGAAGCTTTCTTT
CASSWDRGEAFF
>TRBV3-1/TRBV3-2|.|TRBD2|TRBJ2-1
TGTGCCAGCGGCCGAGCGGGGGAAAAGAATTCCTACAATGAGCAGTTCTTC
CASGRAGEKNSYNEQFF
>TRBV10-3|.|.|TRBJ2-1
TGTGCCATCAGTGAGGAGTTGACAGGAGGCAATGAGCAGTTCTTC
CAISEELTGGNEQFF
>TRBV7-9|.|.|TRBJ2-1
TGTGCCAGCAGCTCCAGCGGGTTGTCATCGGAGCAGTTCTTC
CASSSSGLSSEQFF
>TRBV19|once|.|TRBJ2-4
TGTGCCAGTAGTACCCCGATGTGGGGCGAATACATTCAGTACTTC
CASSTPMWGEYIQYF
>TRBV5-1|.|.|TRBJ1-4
TGCGCCAGCAGCCTTAACGGAGAACAGGGCACTAATGAAAAACTGTTTTTT
CASSLNGEQGTNEKLFF
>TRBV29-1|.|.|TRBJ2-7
TGCAGCGTTCTTCCCTCCTACCCCTACGAGCAGTACTTC
CSVLPSYPYEQYF
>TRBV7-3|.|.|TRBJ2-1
TGTGCCAGCAGCTTATCTGGCGGGCTTTACAATGAGCAGTTCTTC
CASSLSGGLYNEQFF
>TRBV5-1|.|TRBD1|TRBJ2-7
TGCGCCAGCAGCCCAGGACCCGCCGAGGGGACAGCTCCCTACGAGCAGTACTTC
CASSPGPAEGTAPYEQYF
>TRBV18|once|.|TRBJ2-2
TGTGCCAGCTCACCACGACAGCTCAGAGCCGGGGAGCTGTTTTTT
CASSPRQLRAGELFF